The 31 T cell receptor beta chains presented below share a single source sample, sequenced in a study of CD8 T cells in ankylosing spondylitis (dated by TCRdb to 2015 to 2018). Their specific antigens are unknown. The study at large found these results: A TCR beta motif made up of fewer than 10 highly homologous amino acid variants appeared to be characteristic of blood from ankylosing spondylitis patients.

Libraries were built with 5' RACE. The run used an Illumina HiSeq 2500. TCRdb applied fastp at Q25 and MiXCR to the public reads, then kept only in-frame beta chains. All rows with the same CDR3 protein become a single entry with the most common DNA and genes. Recorded for this sample are some 220,000 distinct CDR3 sequences; about 6.7% of them occurred a single time. The ten largest account for more than 13% of the sample. The material sequenced was blood, either unsorted or a sorted T cell fraction (not recorded which). Every receptor here comes from a male donor with ankylosing spondylitis.

This clonotype has at least ten counts. The V call is TRBV5-1, the J call TRBJ1-1, with 7 bases identical to TRBD1. V lost 3 bases to trimming and J lost 0 bases; unmatched junction nucleotides: 8. This CDR3 has 16 amino acids. Germline-derived CDR1 and CDR2 are SGHRS and YFSETQ. CDR3 sequence reads: CASSSRAGGLNTEAFF. The CDR3 DNA reads as TGCGCCAGCAGCTCTCGGGCAGGGGGATTGAACACTGAAGCTTTCTTT.

The rearrangement joins TRBV5-6 to TRBJ2-2; no clear D gene. Germline V gene sequence: CDR1 SGHDT, CDR2 YYEEEE. V was cut by 4 bases and J by 4 bases, with 11 bases left in between. CDR3 length equals 14 residues. CDR3: CASSPQTGTGELFF. DNA for the CDR3: TGTGCCAGCAGCCCCCAGACGGGCACCGGGGAGCTGTTTTTT.

This clonotype occurred a few times. The rearrangement uses TRBV11-1 and TRBJ2-5; 7 bases map to TRBD1. Unmatched junction bases numbered 21, after V lost 4 bases and J lost 4 bases. Germline V gene lookup returns CDR1 SGHAT and CDR2 FQDESV (reference sequence). The CDR3 runs 19 residues. CDR3 nucleotide sequence: TGTGCCAGCAGCTATGTTACAGGGACAGTCAGGGCTCGTGGAGAGACCCAGTACTTC. It encodes CASSYVTGTVRARGETQYF.

The V gene is TRBV28, the J gene TRBJ2-5; 13 positions match TRBD2. The CDR3 covers 19 residues. Unmatched junction bases numbered 15, after V lost 6 bases and J lost 2 bases. Germline V gene data show CDR1 as MDHEN and CDR2 as SYDVKM. CDR3 sequence (DNA): TGTGCCAGCAGCTCGCCTTGGACTAGCGGGAGAACGGGGCAAGAGACCCAGTACTTC. Protein: CASSSPWTSGRTGQETQYF. Combining the CDR3 with reference TRBV28 and TRBJ2-5 gives the whole variable domain DVKVTQSSRYLVKRTGEKVFLECVQDMDHENMFWYRQDPGLGLRLIYFSYDVKMKEKGDIPEGYSVSREKKERFSLILESASTNQTSMYLCASSSPWTSGRTGQETQYFGPGTRLLVL.

There are many counts of this clonotype. The chain has TRBV27 and TRBJ2-1; possibly TRBD2 for D (6 bases). The CDR3 has 16 amino acids. Germline CDR1 MNHEY, CDR2 SMNVEV (reference sequence). Trimming removed 5 bases at V and 2 bases at J, with 16 bases between. The CDR3 nucleotides read TGTGCCAGCAGTACCCTAGCGAAACCTACCTACAATGAGCAGTTCTTC. Amino acids: CASSTLAKPTYNEQFF.

This clonotype was counted many times. This chain links TRBV4-3 with TRBJ1-2; D uncertain. The CDR3 covers 14 residues. Germline V gene data show CDR1 as LGHNA and CDR2 as YSLEER. With 3 bases removed from V and 5 bases from J, the gap between germline ends came to 13 bases. CDR3: CASSHLEGRYGYTF. The DNA for the CDR3 is TGCGCCAGCAGCCACCTTGAGGGTAGATATGGCTACACCTTC.

This clonotype was seen at least ten times. This chain uses TRBV6-2 or TRBV6-3 with TRBJ1-1; TRBD1 might be the D (6 bases). The CDR3 covers 16 residues. The ends were cut back, 0 bases at V and 1 base at J, with 12 bases in the middle. Germline lookup yields CDR1 MNHEY and CDR2 SVGEGT. CDR3 nucleotides: TGTGCCAGCAGTTACTCCCGACAGGCCCCGAACACTGAAGCTTTCTTT. It codes for CASSYSRQAPNTEAFF.

This clonotype was picked up many times. J is TRBJ2-3 and V is TRBV6-1; 9 positions agree with TRBD2. Germline V gene sequence: CDR1 MNHNS, CDR2 SASEGT. The CDR3 covers 15 residues. Trimming took 7 bases from V and 0 from J; bases not matched to a gene: 5. The CDR3 DNA reads as TGTGCCAGCACCTTTAGCGGGGGTAGCACAGATACGCAGTATTTT. Translated: CASTFSGGSTDTQYF.

This clonotype was seen a handful of times. V and J are TRBV30 and TRBJ2-7; no reliable D call. The germline V gene has CDR1 GTSNPN and CDR2 SVGIG (reference sequence). The CDR3 loop spans 11 amino acids. V was clipped by 6 bases and J by 0 bases, with 6 bases between them. The CDR3 region is CACDSSYEQYF. For the CDR3, the DNA is TGTGCCTGCGATAGCTCCTACGAGCAGTACTTC.

This clonotype came up many times. The chain carries TRBV10-3 and TRBJ2-7; either TRBD1 or TRBD2 may supply D (5 bases each). Trimming removed 2 bases from V and 2 bases from J, with 28 bases in between. The CDR3 runs to 20 residues. Germline-derived CDR1 and CDR2 are ENHRY and SYGVKD. The CDR3 spells CAISERSGRDGDGRAYEQYF. The CDR3 DNA is TGTGCCATCAGTGAGCGATCTGGACGGGACGGGGATGGAAGAGCCTACGAGCAGTACTTC.

This clonotype was recorded at least ten times. The chain uses TRBV4-3 and TRBJ2-7, with TRBD1 identical over 10 bases. The CDR3 totals 15 residues. CDR1 is LGHNA and CDR2 is YSLEER in the germline V gene. V lost 0 bases to trimming and J lost 3 bases; unmatched junction nucleotides: 2. The CDR3 DNA reads as TGCGCCAGCAGCCAAGATTGGACAGGGGGCTACGAGCAGTACTTC. Protein: CASSQDWTGGYEQYF.

This clonotype was recorded once. This chain links TRBV28 with TRBJ2-7, with D perhaps being TRBD1 or TRBD2 (6 bases each). This CDR3 has 11 residues. Germline V lookup: CDR1 MDHEN, CDR2 SYDVKM. CDR3 region: CPTRGGTEQYF. CDR3 nucleotide sequence: TGTCCCACCAGGGGCGGGACAGAGCAGTACTTC.

The chain has TRBV27 and TRBJ1-2, with 9 bases matching TRBD1. Unmatched junction bases numbered 6, after V lost 5 bases and J lost 8 bases. The CDR3 sequence is 13 residues long. Germline CDR1 is MNHEY and CDR2 is SMNVEV (reference sequence). The CDR3 DNA sequence: TGTGCCAGCAGTCCCGGGACAGGGAGAGGCTACACCTTC. This translates into CASSPGTGRGYTF.

This clonotype was counted only a few times. The V and J genes are TRBV6-2 or TRBV6-3 and TRBJ2-1; 11 bases match TRBD2. CDR3 length: 14 amino acids. Germline V gene data show CDR1 as MNHEY and CDR2 as SVGEGT. With 6 bases clipped from V and 7 bases from J, the junction kept 5 bases outside the gene matches. In DNA form, the CDR3 reads TGTGCCAGCAGCCTTAGCGGGGGGGCAAATGAGCAGTTCTTC. Translation: CASSLSGGANEQFF.

This clonotype has more than one count but fewer than ten. The chain joins TRBV7-6 to TRBJ1-1; possibly TRBD1 for D (6 bases). This CDR3 is 14 amino acids long. With 4 bases removed from V and 5 bases from J, the gap between germline ends came to 14 bases. Germline V CDR1 and CDR2: SGHVS, FNYEAQ. CDR3 nucleotides: TGTGCCAGCAGCTCGATCGGAGGGGGGACTGAAGCTTTCTTT. It encodes CASSSIGGGTEAFF. The variable domain in full, with the rest retrieved from reference TRBV7-6 and TRBJ1-1, is GAGVSQSPRYKVTKRGQDVALRCDPISGHVSLYWYRQALGQGPEFLTYFNYEAQQDKSGLPNDRFSAERPEGSISTLTIQRTEQRDSAMYRCASSSIGGGTEAFFGQGTRLTVV.

This clonotype was seen more than once but under ten times. The rearrangement uses TRBV7-6 and TRBJ2-1; 7 nucleotides align to TRBD2. CDR3 size: 15 residues. Unmatched junction bases numbered 7, after V lost 3 bases and J lost 5 bases. Germline CDR1 reads SGHVS; CDR2 reads FNYEAQ. CDR3 sequence reads: CASSLSLADNNEQFF. CDR3 nucleotide sequence: TGTGCCAGCAGCTTGAGTCTAGCGGATAACAATGAGCAGTTCTTC.

This clonotype was found many times. The V call is TRBV2, the J call TRBJ1-1, with TRBD1 as a possible D gene (5 bases). The CDR3 has 14 amino acids. V gave up 8 bases and J gave up 0 bases, with 13 bases separating them. The germline CDR1 and CDR2 sequences are SNHLY and FYNNEI. CDR3 protein: CASGGGAMNTEAFF. The CDR3 DNA reads TGTGCCAGCGGCGGGGGTGCGATGAACACTGAAGCTTTCTTT.

The V call is TRBV11-1, the J call TRBJ2-3; D is ambiguous. V was cut by 6 bases and J by 0 bases, with 13 bases left in between. This CDR3 spans 15 amino acids. The germline V gene has CDR1 SGHAT and CDR2 FQDESV (reference sequence). Here the CDR3 DNA reads TGTGCCAGCAGTTTTACTACTACTAGCACAGATACGCAGTATTTT. The encoded protein is CASSFTTTSTDTQYF.

This clonotype was found many times. The gene calls are TRBV24-1 and TRBJ1-5, with D unclear. This CDR3 has 15 amino acids. Germline lookup yields CDR1 KGHDR and CDR2 SFDVKD. The V end was cut by 3 bases, the J end by 0 bases, with 8 bases between. For the CDR3, the DNA is TGTGCCACCAGTGATGGGAGGTATAGCAATCAGCCCCAGCATTTT. As protein: CATSDGRYSNQPQHF.

This clonotype has ten or more counts. The rearrangement links TRBV4-3 to TRBJ1-6; D unresolved. Germline assignment: CDR1 LGHNA and CDR2 YSLEER. This CDR3 contains 14 residues. Trimming took 8 bases from V and 0 from J, leaving 8 bases between them. The CDR3 loop is CASRGSSYNSPLHF. The CDR3 nucleotides are TGCGCCAGCCGAGGTAGCTCCTATAATTCACCCCTCCACTTT.

This clonotype was observed at least ten times. The gene calls are TRBV24-1 and TRBJ2-1, with a possible D match to TRBD1 (6 bases). The CDR3 sequence is 14 residues long. Germline assignment: CDR1 KGHDR and CDR2 SFDVKD. Trimming pared 9 bases from V and 4 bases from J, leaving 15 bases between. CDR3 DNA: TGTGCCACCTCAGGGGCAGGGGTGTACAATGAGCAGTTCTTC. Translation: CATSGAGVYNEQFF.

This clonotype was observed many times. This chain links TRBV6-6 with TRBJ1-2, with TRBD1 identical over 7 bases. After removal of 5 bases from V and 4 bases from J, the junction contained 4 bases not matched to a gene. Germline CDR1 is MNHNY and CDR2 is SVGAGI (reference sequence). The CDR3 covers 13 residues. The CDR3 loop reads CASSGHRGYGYTF. The CDR3 DNA reads as TGTGCCAGCAGTGGACACAGGGGCTATGGCTACACCTTC.

About this clonotype: Just one base apart from a much larger clone, this may be a read error. The chain combines TRBV7-2 with TRBJ2-3; D is uncertain. Germline-derived CDR1 and CDR2 are SGHTA and FQGNSA. This CDR3 spans 16 amino acids. Trimming took 3 bases from V and 1 from J, leaving 14 bases between them. Here the CDR3 DNA reads TGTGCCAGCAGCTTCATGGACGGTTCTGGCACAGATACGCAGTATTTT. Amino acid sequence: CASSFMDGSGTDTQYF. The variable domain in full, completed from reference TRBV7-2 and TRBJ2-3, reads GAGVSQSPSNKVTEKGKDVELRCDPISGHTALYWYRQSLGQGLEFLIYFQGNSAPDKSGLPSDRFSAERTGGSVSTLTIQRTQQEDSAVYLCASSFMDGSGTDTQYFGPGTRLTVL.

At least ten counts were recorded for this clonotype. This chain links TRBV10-3 with TRBJ2-1, with 8 bases aligning to TRBD1. Germline assignment: CDR1 ENHRY and CDR2 SYGVKD. This CDR3 comprises 15 residues. V shed 8 bases, J shed 8 bases, and the junction held 14 bases outside the gene matches. In nucleotides, the CDR3 is TGTGCCATCCGAATCGGGCAGGGGGCGCGGTATGAGCAGTTCTTC. It yields the protein CAIRIGQGARYEQFF.

This clonotype was counted many times. This rearrangement joins TRBV27 to TRBJ2-7; D possibly matches TRBD1 or TRBD2 (5 bases each). Per germline, CDR1 MNHEY and CDR2 SMNVEV (reference sequence). This CDR3 is 13 amino acids long. The V gene lost 2 bases and the J gene lost 7 bases, with 12 bases spanning the gap. CDR3 sequence: CASSLILGGEQYF. The CDR3 DNA reads TGTGCCAGCAGTTTAATCCTTGGGGGAGAGCAGTACTTC.

In this sample, this clonotype turned up many times. The chain has TRBV2 and TRBJ2-1; D remains unclear. Germline values: CDR1 SNHLY, CDR2 FYNNEI. The CDR3 loop spans 13 amino acids. Trimming stripped 3 bases from V and 7 bases from J, with 10 bases between. In DNA, the CDR3 is TGTGCCAGCAGTGAGGGGTTCGGGAATGAGCAGTTCTTC. This encodes CASSEGFGNEQFF.

This clonotype has just a few counts. The chain carries TRBV27 and TRBJ2-1; D may be TRBD1 or TRBD2 (5 bases each). Germline CDR1 reads MNHEY; CDR2 reads SMNVEV (reference sequence). V shed 3 bases and J shed 10 bases, with 16 bases lying between them. CDR3 length equals 14 residues. The CDR3 coding sequence is TGTGCCAGCAGTTTGTTCGAGGGAGCAGGGGAGCAGTTCTTC. Translated: CASSLFEGAGEQFF.

This clonotype was seen at least ten times. V and J are TRBV20-1 and TRBJ1-5; D is possibly TRBD1 (6 bases). The CDR3 contains 15 residues. Trimming pared 0 bases from V and 7 bases from J, leaving 16 bases between. Germline loops: CDR1 DFQATT, CDR2 SNEGSKA (reference sequence). Here the CDR3 reads CSARDQGNLRQPQHF. DNA for the CDR3: TGCAGTGCTAGAGATCAGGGGAACCTAAGGCAGCCCCAGCATTTT.

This clonotype was detected only a few times. The V call is TRBV20-1, the J call TRBJ2-1; 9 nucleotides align to TRBD1. The germline gives CDR1 DFQATT, CDR2 SNEGSKA (reference sequence). V lost 1 base, J lost 3 bases, and 4 bases stayed unmatched. This CDR3 has 15 residues. The CDR3 is CSARGGTGHYNEQFF. The CDR3, as DNA: TGCAGTGCTAGAGGGGGGACAGGGCACTACAATGAGCAGTTCTTC.

This clonotype has ten or more counts. The chain joins TRBV5-1 to TRBJ2-3; 11 nucleotides align to TRBD2. Germline V CDR1 and CDR2: SGHRS, YFSETQ. This CDR3 region has 16 residues. Unmatched junction bases numbered 5, after V lost 3 bases and J lost 2 bases. CDR3 sequence reads: CASSSGLAALTDTQYF. In DNA, the CDR3 is TGCGCCAGCAGCTCGGGACTAGCGGCACTCACAGATACGCAGTATTTT.

This clonotype was picked up a small number of times. The chain couples TRBV7-6 to TRBJ2-7; D remains unclear. The CDR3 runs to 15 residues. Trimming removed 5 bases at V and 4 bases at J, with 18 bases between. The germline V gene has CDR1 SGHVS and CDR2 FNYEAQ. The CDR3 sequence is CASSPWERSDYEQYF. CDR3 DNA sequence: TGTGCCAGCAGCCCCTGGGAACGTTCCGATTACGAGCAGTACTTC.